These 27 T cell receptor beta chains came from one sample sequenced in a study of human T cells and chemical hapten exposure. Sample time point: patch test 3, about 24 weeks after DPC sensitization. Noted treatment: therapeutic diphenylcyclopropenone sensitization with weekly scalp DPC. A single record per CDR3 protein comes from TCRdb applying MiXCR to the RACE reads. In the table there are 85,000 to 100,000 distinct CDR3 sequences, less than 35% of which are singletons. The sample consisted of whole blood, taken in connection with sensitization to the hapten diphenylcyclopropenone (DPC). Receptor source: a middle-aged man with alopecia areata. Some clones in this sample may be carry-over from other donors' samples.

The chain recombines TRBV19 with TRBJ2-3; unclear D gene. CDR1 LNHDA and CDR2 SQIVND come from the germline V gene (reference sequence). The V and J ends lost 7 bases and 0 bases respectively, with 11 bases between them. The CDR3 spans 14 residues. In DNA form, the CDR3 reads TGTGCCAGTAACCTCGACTCTAGCACAGATACGCAGTATTTT. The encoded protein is CASNLDSSTDTQYF.

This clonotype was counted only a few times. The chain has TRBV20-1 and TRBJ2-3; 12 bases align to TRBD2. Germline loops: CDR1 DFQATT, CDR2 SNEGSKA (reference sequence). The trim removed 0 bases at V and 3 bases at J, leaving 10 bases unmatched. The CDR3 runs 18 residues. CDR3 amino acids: CSARDSRDLAGGTDTQYF. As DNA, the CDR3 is TGCAGTGCTAGAGATAGTCGGGACCTAGCGGGAGGGACAGATACGCAGTATTTT.

This CDR3 reads CASSWVARRGSYEQYF. CDR3 nucleotide sequence: TGTGCCAGCAGTTGGGTGGCTCGGAGAGGCTCCTACGAGCAGTACTTC. The chain uses TRBV12-3 or TRBV12-4 and TRBJ2-7; D is uncertain. V lost 4 bases and J lost 0, with 16 bases in between. The CDR3 spans 16 residues.

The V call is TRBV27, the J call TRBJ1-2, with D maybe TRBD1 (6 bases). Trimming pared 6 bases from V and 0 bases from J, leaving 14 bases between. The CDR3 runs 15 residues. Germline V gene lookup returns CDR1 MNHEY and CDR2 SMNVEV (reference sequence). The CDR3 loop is CASSPTGRTNYGYTF. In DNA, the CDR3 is TGTGCCAGCAGCCCAACAGGGCGTACTAACTATGGCTACACCTTC.

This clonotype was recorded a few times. In nucleotides, the CDR3 is TGCAGTGCTAGAGCTAGCGGGAGGTGGGACGAGCAGTACTTC. This translates into CSARASGRWDEQYF. This chain joins TRBV20-1 and TRBJ2-7; 11 bases match TRBD2. There are 14 residues in the CDR3. From germline, CDR1 is DFQATT and CDR2 SNEGSKA (reference sequence). The V gene end was trimmed by 1 base and the J gene end by 5 bases; junction bases not matched to a gene: 4.

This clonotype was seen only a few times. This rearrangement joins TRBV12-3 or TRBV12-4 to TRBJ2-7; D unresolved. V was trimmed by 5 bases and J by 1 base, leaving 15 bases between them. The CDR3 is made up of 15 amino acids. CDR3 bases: TGTGCCAGCAGTCGGGCAGCTGACTTTTCCTACGAGCAGTACTTC. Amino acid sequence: CASSRAADFSYEQYF.

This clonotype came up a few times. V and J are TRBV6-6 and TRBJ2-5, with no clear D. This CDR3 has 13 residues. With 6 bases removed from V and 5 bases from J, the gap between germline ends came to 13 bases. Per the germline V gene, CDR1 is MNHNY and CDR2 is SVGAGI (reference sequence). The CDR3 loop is CASSSITQETQYF. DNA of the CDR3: TGTGCCAGCAGCTCTATCACTCAGGAGACCCAGTACTTC.

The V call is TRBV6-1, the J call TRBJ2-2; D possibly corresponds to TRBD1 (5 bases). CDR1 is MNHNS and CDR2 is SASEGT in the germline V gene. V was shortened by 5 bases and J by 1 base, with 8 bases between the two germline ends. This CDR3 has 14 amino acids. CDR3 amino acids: CASSWTLNTGELFF. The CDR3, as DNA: TGTGCCAGCAGTTGGACACTGAACACCGGGGAGCTGTTTTTT.

The CDR3 DNA follows: TGTGCCAGCAGCTTAGGGGAGGGACTGGCATCCTACGAGCAGTACTTC. Its protein is CASSLGEGLASYEQYF. The chain joins TRBV7-2 to TRBJ2-7; TRBD2 matches at 7 bases. CDR1 is SGHTA and CDR2 is FQGNSA in the germline V gene. The ends lost 1 base at V and 1 base at J; junction bases unmatched: 7. The CDR3 is made up of 16 amino acids. The whole variable domain, filled in from reference TRBV7-2 and TRBJ2-7, reads GAGVSQSPSNKVTEKGKDVELRCDPISGHTALYWYRQSLGQGLEFLIYFQGNSAPDKSGLPSDRFSAERTGGSVSTLTIQRTQQEDSAVYLCASSLGEGLASYEQYFGPGTRLTVT.

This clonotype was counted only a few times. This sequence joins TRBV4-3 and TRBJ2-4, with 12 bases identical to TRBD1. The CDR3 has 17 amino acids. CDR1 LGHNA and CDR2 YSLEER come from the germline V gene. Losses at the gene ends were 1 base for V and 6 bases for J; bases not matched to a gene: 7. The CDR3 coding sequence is TGCGCCAGCAGCCAAGTTTCCGGGACAGGGGGCGGAAACATTCAGTACTTC. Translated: CASSQVSGTGGGNIQYF.

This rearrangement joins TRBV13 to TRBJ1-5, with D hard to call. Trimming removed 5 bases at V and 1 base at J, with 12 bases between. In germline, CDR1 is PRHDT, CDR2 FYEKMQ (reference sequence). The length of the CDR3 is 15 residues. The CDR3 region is CASSITTESNQPQHF. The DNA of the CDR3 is TGTGCCAGCAGCATAACTACAGAAAGCAATCAGCCCCAGCATTTT.

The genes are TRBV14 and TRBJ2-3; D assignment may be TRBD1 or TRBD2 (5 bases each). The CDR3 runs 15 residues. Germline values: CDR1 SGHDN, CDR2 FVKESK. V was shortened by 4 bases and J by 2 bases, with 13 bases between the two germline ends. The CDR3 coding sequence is TGTGCCAGCAGCCTGGGGGTGATCGACACAGATACGCAGTATTTT. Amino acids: CASSLGVIDTDTQYF.

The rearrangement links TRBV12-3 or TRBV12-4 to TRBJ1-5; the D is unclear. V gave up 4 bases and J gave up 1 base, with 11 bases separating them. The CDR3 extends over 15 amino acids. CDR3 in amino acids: CASSSSGESNQPQHF. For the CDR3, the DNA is TGTGCCAGCAGTTCCTCCGGGGAAAGCAATCAGCCCCAGCATTTT.

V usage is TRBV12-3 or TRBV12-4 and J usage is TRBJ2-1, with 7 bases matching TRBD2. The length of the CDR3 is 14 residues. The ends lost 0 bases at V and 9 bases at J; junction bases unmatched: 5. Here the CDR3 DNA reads TGTGCCAGCAGTTTAGCGGGAGGGCCCGGTGAGCAGTTCTTC. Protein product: CASSLAGGPGEQFF.

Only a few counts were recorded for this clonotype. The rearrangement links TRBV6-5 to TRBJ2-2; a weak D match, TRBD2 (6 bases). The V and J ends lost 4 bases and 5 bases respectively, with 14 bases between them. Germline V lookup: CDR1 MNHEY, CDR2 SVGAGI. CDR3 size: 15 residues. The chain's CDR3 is CASSFRRAGTGELFF. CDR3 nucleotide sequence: TGTGCCAGCAGTTTTAGGAGGGCTGGTACCGGGGAGCTGTTTTTT.

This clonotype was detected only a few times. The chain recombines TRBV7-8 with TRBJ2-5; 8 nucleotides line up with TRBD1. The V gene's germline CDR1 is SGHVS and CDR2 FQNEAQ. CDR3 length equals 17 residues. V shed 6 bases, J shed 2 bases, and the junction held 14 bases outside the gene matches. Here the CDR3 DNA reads TGTGCCAGCAGACACCTCTTGAGGAGACAGGGGCAAGAGACCCAGTACTTC. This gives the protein CASRHLLRRQGQETQYF. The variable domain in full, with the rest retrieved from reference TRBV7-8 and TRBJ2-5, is GAGVSQSPRYKVAKRGQDVALRCDPISGHVSLFWYQQALGQGPEFLTYFQNEAQLDKSGLPSDRFFAERPEGSVSTLKIQRTQQEDSAVYLCASRHLLRRQGQETQYFGPGTRLLVL.

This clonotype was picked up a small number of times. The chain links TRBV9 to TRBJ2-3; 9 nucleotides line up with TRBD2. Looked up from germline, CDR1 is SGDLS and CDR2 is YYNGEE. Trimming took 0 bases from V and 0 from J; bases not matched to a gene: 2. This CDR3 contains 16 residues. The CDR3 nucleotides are TGTGCCAGCAGCGTAGAAGCGGGAGGTAGCACAGATACGCAGTATTTT. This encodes CASSVEAGGSTDTQYF.

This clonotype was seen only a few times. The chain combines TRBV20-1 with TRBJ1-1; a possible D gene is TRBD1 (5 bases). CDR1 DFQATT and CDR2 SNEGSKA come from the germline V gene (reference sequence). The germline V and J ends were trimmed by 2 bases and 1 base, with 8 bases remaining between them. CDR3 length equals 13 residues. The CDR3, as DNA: TGCAGTGCTAGACGAGGGGCGAACACTGAAGCTTTCTTT. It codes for CSARRGANTEAFF.

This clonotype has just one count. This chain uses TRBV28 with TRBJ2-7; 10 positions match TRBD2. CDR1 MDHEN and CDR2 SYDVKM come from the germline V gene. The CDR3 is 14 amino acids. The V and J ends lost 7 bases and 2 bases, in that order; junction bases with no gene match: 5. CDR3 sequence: CASTIAGGTYEQYF. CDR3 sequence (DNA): TGTGCCAGCACCATAGCGGGAGGAACCTACGAGCAGTACTTC.

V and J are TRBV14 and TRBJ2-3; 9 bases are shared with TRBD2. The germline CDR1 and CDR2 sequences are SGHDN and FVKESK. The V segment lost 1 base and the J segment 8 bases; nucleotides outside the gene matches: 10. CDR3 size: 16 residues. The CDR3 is CASSQARGRALGTQYF. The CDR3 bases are TGTGCCAGCAGCCAAGCTCGCGGGAGGGCCCTCGGTACGCAGTATTTT.

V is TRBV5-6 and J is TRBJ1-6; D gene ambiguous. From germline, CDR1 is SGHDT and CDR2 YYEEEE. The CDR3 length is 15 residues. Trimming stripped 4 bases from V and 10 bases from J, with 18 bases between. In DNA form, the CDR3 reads TGTGCCAGCAGCCCCGGGGTGGAATTTTACTCACCCCTCCACTTT. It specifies CASSPGVEFYSPLHF.

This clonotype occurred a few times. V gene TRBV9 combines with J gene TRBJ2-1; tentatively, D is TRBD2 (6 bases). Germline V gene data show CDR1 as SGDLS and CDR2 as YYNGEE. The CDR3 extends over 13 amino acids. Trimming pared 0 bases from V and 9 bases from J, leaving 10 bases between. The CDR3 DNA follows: TGTGCCAGCAGCGTAGGGGTGGGGGGTGAGCAGTTCTTC. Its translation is CASSVGVGGEQFF.

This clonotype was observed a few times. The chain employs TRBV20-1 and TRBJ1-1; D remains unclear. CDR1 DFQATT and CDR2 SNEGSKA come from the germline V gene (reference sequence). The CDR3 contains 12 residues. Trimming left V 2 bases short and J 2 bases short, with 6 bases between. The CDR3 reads CSARNSNTEAFF. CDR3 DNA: TGCAGTGCTAGAAACAGCAACACTGAAGCTTTCTTT.

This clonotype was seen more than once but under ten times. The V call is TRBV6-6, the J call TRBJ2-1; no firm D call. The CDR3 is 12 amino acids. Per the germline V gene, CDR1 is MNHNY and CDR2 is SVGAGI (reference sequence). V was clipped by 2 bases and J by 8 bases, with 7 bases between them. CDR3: CASSYGGHEQFF. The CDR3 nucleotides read TGTGCCAGCAGTTACGGCGGCCATGAGCAGTTCTTC.

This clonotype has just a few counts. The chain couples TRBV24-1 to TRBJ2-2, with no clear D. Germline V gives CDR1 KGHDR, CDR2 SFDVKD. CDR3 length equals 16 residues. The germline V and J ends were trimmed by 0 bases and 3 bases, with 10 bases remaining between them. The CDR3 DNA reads TGTGCCACCAGTGATTTGAGCGTAGGAGACACCGGGGAGCTGTTTTTT. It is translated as CATSDLSVGDTGELFF.

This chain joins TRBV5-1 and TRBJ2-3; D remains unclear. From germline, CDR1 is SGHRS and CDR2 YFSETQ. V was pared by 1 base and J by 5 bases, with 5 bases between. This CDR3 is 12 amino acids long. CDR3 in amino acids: CASSLNGDTQYF. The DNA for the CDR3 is TGCGCCAGCAGCTTGAACGGAGATACGCAGTATTTT.

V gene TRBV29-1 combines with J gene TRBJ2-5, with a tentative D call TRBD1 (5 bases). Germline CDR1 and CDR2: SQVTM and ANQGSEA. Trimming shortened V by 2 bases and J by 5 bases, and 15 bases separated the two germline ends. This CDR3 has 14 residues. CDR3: CSVEPPGPGETQYF. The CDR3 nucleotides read TGCAGCGTTGAACCACCAGGGCCGGGCGAGACCCAGTACTTC.